One sample yielded the 12 T cell receptor beta chains listed below, sequenced in a study of neurological immune-mediated disorders. Each CDR3 protein gets one entry after TCRdb re-called the 5' RACE reads with MiXCR. This sample carries roughly 20,000 distinct CDR3 sequences, roughly a sixth of them seen once, and the ten largest clones take roughly 6.9%. The source material was CD8+ T cells from blood. The origin of the receptors is a young woman with multiple sclerosis.

V gene TRBV12-3 or TRBV12-4 combines with J gene TRBJ2-2, with D perhaps assigned TRBD1 or TRBD2 (5 bases each). This CDR3 region has 18 residues. Trimming removed 4 bases from V and 4 bases from J, with 22 bases in between. The CDR3 nucleotides read TGTGCCAGCAGTTCAACGCCCGGGACCAAAGGCGTCACCGGGGAGCTGTTTTTT. Translation gives CASSSTPGTKGVTGELFF.

This clonotype is classed as medium-sized (0.01 to 0.1%). The chain carries TRBV29-1 and TRBJ1-1; D unclear. The CDR3 runs to 16 residues. Trimming removed 1 base at V and 4 bases at J, with 19 bases between. Germline CDR1 reads SQVTM; CDR2 reads ANQGSEA. CDR3 protein: CSVEAPGSLPPTEAFF. The CDR3 bases are TGCAGCGTTGAAGCTCCGGGCAGTTTACCCCCCACTGAAGCTTTCTTT.

This clonotype is labeled as medium-sized (0.01 to 0.1%). CDR3 loop: CASSSYRGPGGYTF. The CDR3 nucleotides are TGTGCCAGCAGTAGCTACCGGGGCCCGGGGGGCTACACCTTC. The rearrangement links TRBV27 to TRBJ1-2; tentative D call: TRBD1 (5 bases). Germline CDR1 and CDR2: MNHEY and SMNVEV (reference sequence). The CDR3 length is 14 residues. The V and J ends lost 5 bases and 8 bases respectively, with 18 bases between them.

This clonotype came up a few times. This chain links TRBV13 with TRBJ2-3; D unresolved. This CDR3 region has 15 residues. Germline V CDR1 and CDR2: PRHDT, FYEKMQ (reference sequence). V was cut by 0 bases and J by 4 bases, with 11 bases left in between. The CDR3 sequence is CASSLGRQLPDTQYF. The CDR3 nucleotides are TGTGCCAGCAGCTTAGGCCGGCAGCTCCCAGATACGCAGTATTTT.

In its sample, this clonotype was seen many times. CDR3 protein: CASSFRGYEQYF. In nucleotides, the CDR3 is TGTGCCAGCAGCTTCAGGGGCTACGAGCAGTACTTC. V and J are TRBV7-8 and TRBJ2-7, with D tentatively TRBD1 (6 bases). The germline V gene has CDR1 SGHVS and CDR2 FQNEAQ. The CDR3 loop spans 12 amino acids. Trimming left V 3 bases short and J 3 bases short, with 6 bases between.

This clonotype was seen many times. This chain joins TRBV20-1 and TRBJ2-3; TRBD2 agrees at 9 bases. The CDR3 length is 14 residues. In germline, CDR1 is DFQATT, CDR2 SNEGSKA (reference sequence). V shed 0 bases and J 6 bases; nucleotides not matched to a gene: 4. CDR3 residues: CSAREVLAGDTQYF. DNA for the CDR3: TGCAGTGCTAGAGAGGTACTAGCGGGTGATACGCAGTATTTT.

This clonotype was found many times. The chain links TRBV14 to TRBJ1-1; 11 bases map to TRBD1. V lost 1 base to trimming and J lost 7 bases; unmatched junction nucleotides: 8. Germline lookup yields CDR1 SGHDN and CDR2 FVKESK. The CDR3 contains 16 residues. CDR3 coding DNA: TGTGCCAGCAGCCAAGCGTGGACAGGGGGCTTGAGTGAAGCTTTCTTT. Its translation is CASSQAWTGGLSEAFF.

The chain joins TRBV7-9 to TRBJ2-7; the match to TRBD2 covers 10 bases. Germline lookup yields CDR1 SEHNR and CDR2 FQNEAQ (reference sequence). After removal of 4 bases from V and 2 bases from J, the junction contained 5 bases not matched to a gene. CDR3 length equals 15 residues. The CDR3 DNA reads TGTGCCAGCAGCTCTTCTAGCGGGGGAACCTACGAGCAGTACTTC. It codes for CASSSSSGGTYEQYF.

This clonotype was seen repeatedly, ten times or more. The V gene is TRBV15, the J gene TRBJ2-6; perhaps TRBD2 as D (5 bases). Germline loops: CDR1 LNHNV, CDR2 YYDKDF (reference sequence). Trimming cost V 5 bases and J 0 bases, with 5 bases left between them. This CDR3 has 14 amino acids. Here the CDR3 DNA reads TGTGCCACCAGCGAGGGCTCTGGGGCCAACGTCCTGACTTTC. This codes for CATSEGSGANVLTF. The complete variable domain, with remaining parts taken from reference TRBV15 and TRBJ2-6, reads DAMVIQNPRYQVTQFGKPVTLSCSQTLNHNVMYWYQQKSSQAPKLLFHYYDKDFNNEADTPDNFQSRRPNTSFCFLDIRSPGLGDTAMYLCATSEGSGANVLTFGAGSRLTVL.

The table lists this clonotype with many counts. The chain joins TRBV20-1 to TRBJ1-2; D is possibly TRBD1 (5 bases). V was clipped by 0 bases and J by 5 bases, with 13 bases between them. The germline CDR1 and CDR2 sequences are DFQATT and SNEGSKA (reference sequence). The CDR3 is 14 amino acids. DNA for the CDR3: TGCAGTGCTAGAGAGTCGGGGGAGTGGTATGGCTACACCTTC. It translates to CSARESGEWYGYTF.

This clonotype has more than one count but fewer than ten. The V gene is TRBV11-3, the J gene TRBJ2-3, with 8 positions matching TRBD1. J lost 4 bases, V lost 0 bases, and 6 bases had no gene match. The length of the CDR3 is 16 residues. Per germline, CDR1 SGHNT and CDR2 YENEEA. The CDR3 bases are TGTGCCAGCAGCTTAGAGTTCCAGGGGGCGTCAGATACGCAGTATTTT. Amino acids: CASSLEFQGASDTQYF. The whole variable domain, filled in from reference TRBV11-3 and TRBJ2-3, reads EAGVVQSPRYKIIEKKQPVAFWCNPISGHNTLYWYLQNLGQGPELLIRYENEEAVDDSQLPKDRFSAERLKGVDSTLKIQPAELGDSAVYLCASSLEFQGASDTQYFGPGTRLTVL.

This clonotype showed up many times. This chain joins TRBV4-1 and TRBJ2-1; 14 bases map to TRBD2. Trimming removed 4 bases from V and 4 bases from J; junction bases left unmatched: 12. Germline V lookup: CDR1 MGHRA, CDR2 YSYEKL. CDR3 length: 19 residues. Written as DNA, the CDR3 is TGCGCCAGCAGCCCGAGCGAGAGACTAGCGGGGGGGCCGTACAATGAGCAGTTCTTC. Encoded protein: CASSPSERLAGGPYNEQFF.